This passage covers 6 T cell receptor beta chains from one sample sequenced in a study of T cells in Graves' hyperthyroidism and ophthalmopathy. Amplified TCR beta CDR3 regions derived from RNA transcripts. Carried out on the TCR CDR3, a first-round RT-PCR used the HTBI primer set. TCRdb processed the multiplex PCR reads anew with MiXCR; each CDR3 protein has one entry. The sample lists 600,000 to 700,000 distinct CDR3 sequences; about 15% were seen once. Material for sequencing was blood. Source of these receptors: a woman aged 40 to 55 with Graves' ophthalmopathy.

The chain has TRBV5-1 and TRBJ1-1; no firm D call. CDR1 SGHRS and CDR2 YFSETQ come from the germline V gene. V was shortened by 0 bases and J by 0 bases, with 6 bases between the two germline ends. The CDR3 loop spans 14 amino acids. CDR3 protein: CASSLAPLNTEAFF. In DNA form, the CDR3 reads TGCGCCAGCAGCTTGGCACCTCTGAACACTGAAGCTTTCTTT.

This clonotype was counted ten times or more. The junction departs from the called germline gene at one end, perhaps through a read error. The CDR3: CASKEGANTEAFF. CDR3 in DNA: TGTGCCAGCAAAGAGGGGGCAAACACTGAAGCTTTCTTT. The rearrangement links TRBV5-1 to TRBJ1-1; TRBD1 aligns across 7 bases. CDR3 length: 13 residues. Germline CDR1 and CDR2: SGHRS and YFSETQ.

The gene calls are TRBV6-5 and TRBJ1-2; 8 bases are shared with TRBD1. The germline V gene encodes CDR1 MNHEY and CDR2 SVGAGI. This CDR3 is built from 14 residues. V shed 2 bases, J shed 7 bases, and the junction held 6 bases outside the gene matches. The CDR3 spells CASSYADRDGGYTF. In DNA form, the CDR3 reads TGTGCCAGCAGTTACGCGGACAGGGACGGTGGCTACACCTTC.

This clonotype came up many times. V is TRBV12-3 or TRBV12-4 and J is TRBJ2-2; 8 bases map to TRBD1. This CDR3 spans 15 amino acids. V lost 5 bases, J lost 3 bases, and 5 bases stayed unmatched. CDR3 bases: TGTGCCAGCAGTAACAGGGGGTCCTACACCGGGGAGCTGTTTTTT. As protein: CASSNRGSYTGELFF.

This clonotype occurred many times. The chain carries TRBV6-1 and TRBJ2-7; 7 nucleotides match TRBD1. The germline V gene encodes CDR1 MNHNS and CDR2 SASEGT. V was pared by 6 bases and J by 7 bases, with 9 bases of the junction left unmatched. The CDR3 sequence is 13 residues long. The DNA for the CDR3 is TGTGCCAGCAGATCGACAGGGCGAGGGGAGCAGTACTTC. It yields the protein CASRSTGRGEQYF.

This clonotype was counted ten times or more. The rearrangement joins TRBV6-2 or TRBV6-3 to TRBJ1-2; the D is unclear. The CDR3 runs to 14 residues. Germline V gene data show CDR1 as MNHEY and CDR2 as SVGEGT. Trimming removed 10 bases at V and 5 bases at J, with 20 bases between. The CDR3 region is CAITTEIHPYGYTF. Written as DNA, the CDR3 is TGTGCCATAACGACGGAGATACACCCATATGGCTACACCTTC.